This T cell receptor beta chain was sequenced during a study of OX40 agonist ivuxolimab in advanced cancers. Study-level information: People in dose escalation had one of these cancers: hepatocellular carcinoma, melanoma, renal cell or head and neck cancer.

Blood sampling was done at baseline, cycle 4 day 1, and cycle 7 day 1. The CDR3 covers 12 residues. V lost 7 bases and J lost 10, with 16 bases in between. Germline CDR1 SNHLY, CDR2 FYNNEI. Profiling relied on immunoSEQ multiplex PCR, and the TCRdb table lists in-frame clones only, not all of them. The table records 90,000 or so clones, roughly 90% of them present only once. Points from the study as a whole: Low normalized T-cell clonal expansion was also seen in some nonresponders. Dose levels from 0.1 to 3.0 mg/kg saw CD4+ and CD8+ blood T cells expand clonally by week 6.

About this clone itself: Its target is not known.

The sequencing used CD4+ or CD8+ T cells sorted from blood, collected in a trial of the OX40 agonist ivuxolimab. The source of this sequence is an adult with an advanced solid tumor such as melanoma, head and neck, liver or kidney cancer. The gene calls are TRBV2 and TRBJ1-1, with D possibly being TRBD1 (5 bases). CDR3 residues: CASIRDPEGAFF. Written as DNA, the CDR3 is TGTGCCAGCATCAGGGACCCTGAGGGAGCTTTCTTT.